This paragraph reports one T cell receptor beta chain. Together with a sample-barcoded 5' primer, a J-beta primer mix was included in a second PCR lasting about 6 to 12 cycles. TCRdb recomputed calls from the 5' RACE reads with MiXCR, one row per CDR3 protein. The table records some 1 million distinct CDR3 sequences, around 45% of them present only once. The source of the sample is a study of blood T cells in healthy people across ages. Trimming removed 2 bases from V and 9 bases from J, with 22 bases in between. The CDR3 loop spans 17 amino acids. In germline, CDR1 is KGHDR, CDR2 SFDVKD. The sample taken for sequencing was blood. The TCR comes from a woman aged 55-69 years in good health. The V gene is TRBV24-1, the J gene TRBJ2-1; a weak D match, TRBD2 (6 bases). CDR3 bases: TGTGCCACCAGTGATTCCGGGGGTGGAGGCGGAGTTCTTGAGCAGTTCTTC. Amino acid sequence: CATSDSGGGGGVLEQFF.